The clone carrying this T cell receptor (beta chain) was seen a handful of times. The antigen remains unidentified. The CDR3 runs to 15 residues. The germline V gene encodes CDR1 MNHNS and CDR2 SASEGT. Trimming shortened V by 3 bases and J by 5 bases, and 14 bases separated the two germline ends. The data are from a study of T cell responses to AZD1222 COVID-19 vaccine. The study's findings and limits: It was only a handful of AZD1222 recipients who were seropositive at baseline. Compared with day 0, the breadth and depth of the Spike-specific TCR repertoire rose significantly after two doses of AZD1222. The sample set comprised mostly white British donors with more females, and clonal diversity was possibly underestimated. Reportedly, nearly half the spike-specific TCRs target unmutated variant regions.

Profiling relied on immunoSEQ multiplex PCR, and the TCRdb table lists in-frame clones only, not all of them. The table includes just under 150,000 clones, over 75% detected once. The sample was peripheral blood, taken 28 days after the second dose of the MenACWY control vaccine. This clonotype was obtained from an adult who received the MenACWY meningococcal vaccine as a control. The J gene is TRBJ1-5, the V gene TRBV6-1; tentatively, D is TRBD1 (5 bases). CDR3 region: CASSETLGLHQPQHF. The CDR3 DNA reads TGTGCCAGCAGTGAGACCCTGGGACTTCATCAGCCCCAGCATTTT.